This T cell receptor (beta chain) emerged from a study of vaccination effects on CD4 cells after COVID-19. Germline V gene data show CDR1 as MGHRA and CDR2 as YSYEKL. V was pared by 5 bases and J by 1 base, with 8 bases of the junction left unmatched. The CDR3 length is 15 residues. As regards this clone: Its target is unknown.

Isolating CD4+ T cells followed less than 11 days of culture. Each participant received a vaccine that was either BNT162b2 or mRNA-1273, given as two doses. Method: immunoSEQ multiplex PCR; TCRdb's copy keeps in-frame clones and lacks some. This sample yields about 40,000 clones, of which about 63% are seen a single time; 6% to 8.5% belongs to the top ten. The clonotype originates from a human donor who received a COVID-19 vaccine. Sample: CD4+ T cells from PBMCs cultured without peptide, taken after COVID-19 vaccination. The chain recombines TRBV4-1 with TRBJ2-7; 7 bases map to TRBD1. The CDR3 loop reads CASSNNKGASYEQYF. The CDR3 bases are TGCGCCAGCAGCAACAACAAGGGGGCTTCCTACGAGCAGTACTTC.